The source of this T cell receptor (beta chain) is a study of T-cell memory formation after mild COVID-19. Background on the study: Each donor largely had its own TCR clusters.

Overall study findings and caveats: Later expanders leaned CD4+, whereas clones that contracted between day 15 and 85 were balanced CD4/CD8. Among contracting clones, CD4+ were mainly CM/EM and CD8+ enriched in EMRA.

This clonotype was detected only a few times. Its antigen is unidentified. Via MiXCR, TCRdb re-called the 5' RACE reads, giving one row per CDR3 protein. The table shows more than 450,000 distinct CDR3 sequences, with more than 15% occurring only once. Trimming at V came to 1 base and at J to 2 bases, leaving 11 bases not matched to a gene. The germline V gene encodes CDR1 SGHAT and CDR2 FQNNGV. The CDR3 is made up of 17 amino acids. This receptor was taken from an adult woman who had mild COVID-19 (a few samples of this study predate the infection). Cell type and time point are not known. This sequence joins TRBV11-2 and TRBJ2-7; TRBD1 matches at 7 bases. The sequencing sample was made of PBMCs or a T cell subset sorted from them (not recorded which). The DNA for the CDR3 is TGTGCCAGCAGCTTAGTTAGGGGGCAGGCTATAACCTACGAGCAGTACTTC. This translates into CASSLVRGQAITYEQYF.